Below, 23 T cell receptor beta chains from the same sample are listed, as sequenced in a study of cytomegalovirus exposure and HLA in healthy donors. A multiplex PCR was run with 60 Vbeta primers and 13 Jbeta primers. Using immunoSEQ multiplex PCR, the repertoire was profiled, and TCRdb retains in-frame clones only, with some absent. The data show under 200,000 clones, with over 75% seen just once and about 0.5% held by the top ten. Material: PBMCs. These receptors were obtained from a woman aged 50 to 60 in good health and CMV-seronegative.

The chain has TRBV2 and TRBJ2-7; 8 bases agree with TRBD2. The germline V gene encodes CDR1 SNHLY and CDR2 FYNNEI. The V and J ends lost 4 bases and 2 bases, in that order; junction bases with no gene match: 7. The CDR3 runs to 15 residues. The CDR3 is CASSGRAGDPYEQYF. CDR3 bases: TGTGCCAGCAGTGGGCGAGCGGGAGATCCCTACGAGCAGTACTTC.

The V and J genes are TRBV6-1 and TRBJ1-3, with 8 bases that match TRBD1. The CDR3 extends over 15 amino acids. Germline trimming cut 4 bases from V and 4 bases from J; bases unmatched to any gene: 6. Germline V gene data show CDR1 as MNHNS and CDR2 as SASEGT. The CDR3: CASSVTGGRGNTIYF. Written as DNA, the CDR3 is TGTGCCAGCAGTGTCACAGGGGGAAGGGGAAACACCATATATTTT.

This clone was counted a single time. The chain recombines TRBV5-4 with TRBJ2-1, with TRBD1 matching over 9 bases. From germline, CDR1 is SGHNT and CDR2 YYREEE (reference sequence). The CDR3 runs to 16 residues. The V and J ends lost 2 bases and 15 bases, in that order; junction bases with no gene match: 18. CDR3 protein: CASSFHPGGRGQGLFF. DNA for the CDR3: TGTGCCAGCAGCTTCCATCCGGGGGGAAGGGGACAGGGTCTGTTCTTC.

The rearrangement uses TRBV30 and TRBJ1-5; TRBD1 is a possible D gene (5 bases). Trimming removed 3 bases from V and 7 bases from J, with 16 bases in between. The germline CDR1 and CDR2 sequences are GTSNPN and SVGIG (reference sequence). This CDR3 comprises 14 residues. The CDR3 nucleotides are TGTGCCTGGAGCCTATCGGGGGGGAGGCAGCCCCAGCATTTT. Its translation: CAWSLSGGRQPQHF.

V is TRBV11-2 and J is TRBJ1-5; a possible D gene is TRBD1 (6 bases). This CDR3 has 14 residues. The V end was cut by 5 bases, the J end by 0 bases, with 8 bases between. Germline values: CDR1 SGHAT, CDR2 FQNNGV. The DNA of the CDR3 is TGTGCCAGCAGCCTGGACAGTAGCAATCAGCCCCAGCATTTT. It yields the protein CASSLDSSNQPQHF.

This chain uses TRBV12-5 with TRBJ2-1, with TRBD2 identical over 7 bases. The V gene end was trimmed by 1 base and the J gene end by 2 bases; junction bases not matched to a gene: 14. The CDR3 consists of 19 residues. The germline CDR1 and CDR2 sequences are LGHNT and FRNRAP. This chain's CDR3 is CASGLAAPRREKTYNEQFF. CDR3 coding DNA: TGTGCTAGTGGTTTGGCCGCCCCCAGGCGGGAGAAGACCTACAATGAGCAGTTCTTC.

This chain links TRBV19 with TRBJ2-2, with D possibly being TRBD2 (6 bases). The germline V gene encodes CDR1 LNHDA and CDR2 SQIVND (reference sequence). This CDR3 region has 16 residues. Trimming pared 3 bases from V and 6 bases from J, leaving 17 bases between. The chain's CDR3 is CASSIEPGGWSGELFF. The CDR3 bases are TGTGCCAGTAGTATCGAGCCCGGGGGATGGTCCGGGGAGCTGTTTTTT.

This clone appeared once. The gene calls are TRBV30 and TRBJ1-5, with a tentative D call TRBD1 (5 bases). Per the germline V gene, CDR1 is GTSNPN and CDR2 is SVGIG (reference sequence). Trimming shortened V by 3 bases and J by 5 bases, and 11 bases separated the two germline ends. This CDR3 spans 13 amino acids. In DNA, the CDR3 is TGTGCCTGGAGGAGGACATCCGATCAGCCCCAGCATTTT. It yields the protein CAWRRTSDQPQHF.

This chain uses TRBV28 with TRBJ1-5, with 8 bases aligning to TRBD1. The trim removed 7 bases at V and 7 bases at J, leaving 15 bases unmatched. Germline V CDR1 and CDR2: MDHEN, SYDVKM. The CDR3 has 16 amino acids. Here the CDR3 DNA reads TGTGCCAGCACCGATATGGACAGGGCAAGGATGCAGCCCCAGCATTTT. Encoded protein: CASTDMDRARMQPQHF. Full variable domain (remainder filled in from reference TRBV28 and TRBJ1-5): DVKVTQSSRYLVKRTGEKVFLECVQDMDHENMFWYRQDPGLGLRLIYFSYDVKMKEKGDIPEGYSVSREKKERFSLILESASTNQTSMYLCASTDMDRARMQPQHFGDGTRLSIL.

This CDR3 is CASRQLRSTNEKLFF. CDR3 coding DNA: TGTGCCAGTAGACAGCTACGATCAACTAATGAAAAACTGTTTTTT. The J gene is TRBJ1-4, the V gene TRBV19; D gene unclear. This CDR3 is built from 15 residues. The germline V and J ends were trimmed by 6 bases and 0 bases, with 11 bases remaining between them. The germline gives CDR1 LNHDA, CDR2 SQIVND (reference sequence).

V usage is TRBV5-6 and J usage is TRBJ2-3; D perhaps matches TRBD2 (5 bases). Germline V gene data show CDR1 as SGHDT and CDR2 as YYEEEE. Trimming removed 1 base at V and 0 bases at J, with 12 bases between. The CDR3 has 16 residues. The CDR3 loop reads CASSLQTDSSTDTQYF. The CDR3 DNA is TGTGCCAGCAGCTTGCAGACGGACTCAAGCACAGATACGCAGTATTTT. Full variable domain (rest looked up from reference TRBV5-6 and TRBJ2-3): DAGVTQSPTHLIKTRGQQVTLRCSPKSGHDTVSWYQQALGQGPQFIFQYYEEEERQRGNFPDRFSGHQFPNYSSELNVNALLLGDSALYLCASSLQTDSSTDTQYFGPGTRLTVL.

V usage is TRBV5-4 and J usage is TRBJ2-7; 12 bases match TRBD2. Germline V CDR1 and CDR2: SGHNT, YYREEE (reference sequence). The CDR3 consists of 15 residues. J lost 3 bases, V lost 1 base, and 2 bases had no gene match. For the CDR3, the DNA is TGTGCCAGCAGCTTGACTAGCGGGGGGATCTACGAGCAGTACTTC. Protein product: CASSLTSGGIYEQYF. Full variable domain (missing parts from reference TRBV5-4 and TRBJ2-7): ETGVTQSPTHLIKTRGQQVTLRCSSQSGHNTVSWYQQALGQGPQFIFQYYREEENGRGNFPPRFSGLQFPNYSSELNVNALELDDSALYLCASSLTSGGIYEQYFGPGTRLTVT.

Note on this clone: Here the CDR3 omits its conserved ending phenylalanine or tryptophan, so a read error is the likely source. The chain recombines TRBV7-2 with TRBJ1-5; the match to TRBD1 covers 8 bases. Germline lookup yields CDR1 SGHTA and CDR2 FQGNSA. After removal of 1 base from V and 3 bases from J, the junction contained 5 bases not matched to a gene. This CDR3 region has 16 residues. The CDR3 spells CASSLGDRGINQPQHS. In DNA, the CDR3 is TGTGCCAGCAGCTTAGGTGACAGGGGTATCAATCAGCCCCAGCATTCT.

The J gene is TRBJ1-2, the V gene TRBV9, with D tentatively TRBD1 (6 bases). V lost 2 bases, J lost 0 bases, and 11 bases lay in between. This CDR3 comprises 15 residues. CDR1 SGDLS and CDR2 YYNGEE come from the germline V gene. The CDR3 reads CASSVGGATNYGYTF. CDR3 DNA sequence: TGTGCCAGCAGCGTTGGGGGGGCCACTAACTATGGCTACACCTTC.

J is TRBJ2-7 and V is TRBV7-9; D ambiguous. V lost 3 bases and J 5 bases, leaving 5 bases between the germline ends. The CDR3 is 11 amino acids. Germline CDR1 SEHNR, CDR2 FQNEAQ (reference sequence). CDR3 in amino acids: CASSFLHEQYF. CDR3 DNA sequence: TGTGCCAGCAGCTTTCTTCACGAGCAGTACTTC.

Here the CDR3 reads CASSLAGAYTGELFF. The CDR3 coding sequence is TGTGCCAGCAGCTTAGCGGGAGCCTACACCGGGGAGCTGTTTTTT. V usage is TRBV7-2 and J usage is TRBJ2-2, with D maybe TRBD2 (5 bases). This CDR3 spans 15 amino acids. With 0 bases removed from V and 3 bases from J, the gap between germline ends came to 8 bases. CDR1 SGHTA and CDR2 FQGNSA come from the germline V gene.

The J gene is TRBJ2-1, the V gene TRBV7-3; 7 nucleotides line up with TRBD1. Trimming cost V 3 bases and J 6 bases; bases outside gene matches: 5. The length of the CDR3 is 14 residues. Germline V CDR1 and CDR2: SGHTA, FQGTGA. The CDR3 reads CASSLGTGVNEQFF. The CDR3 DNA reads as TGTGCCAGCAGCTTGGGCACAGGGGTCAATGAGCAGTTCTTC.

Details on this clone: One end of the junction varies from germline; a read error may be responsible. The chain joins TRBV6-6 to TRBJ1-2, with D possibly matching TRBD1 (6 bases). In germline, CDR1 is MNHNY, CDR2 SVGAGI (reference sequence). The CDR3 has 14 residues. The CDR3 spells CASKLTRDKYGHTF. CDR3 DNA sequence: TGTGCCAGCAAGTTAACCCGGGACAAGTATGGCCACACCTTC.

A few counts support this clone. Here the CDR3 reads CASSLLRANVLTF. The CDR3 nucleotides read TGTGCCAGCAGCTTATTAAGGGCCAACGTCCTGACTTTC. The rearrangement links TRBV7-9 to TRBJ2-6; the D is unclear. The CDR3 consists of 13 residues. CDR1 is SEHNR and CDR2 is FQNEAQ in the germline V gene (reference sequence). The V gene lost 2 bases and the J gene lost 5 bases, with 4 bases spanning the gap.

The chain couples TRBV10-3 to TRBJ2-5, with no clear D. The J call may be mistaken, given a closer DNA end match to TRBJ2-7. There are 15 residues in the CDR3. Germline CDR1 and CDR2: ENHRY and SYGVKD. In DNA form, the CDR3 reads TGTGCCATCAGTGAGTCAACGGAGAGCTCCTACGAGCAGTACTTC. This codes for CAISESTESSYEQYF.

V gene TRBV27 combines with J gene TRBJ1-1; TRBD1 might be the D (6 bases). The V end was cut by 1 base, the J end by 1 base, with 10 bases between. This CDR3 has 15 amino acids. The germline V gene encodes CDR1 MNHEY and CDR2 SMNVEV (reference sequence). The CDR3 DNA reads as TGTGCCAGCAGTTTATTGGACAGACCGAACACTGAAGCTTTCTTT. This encodes CASSLLDRPNTEAFF.

This chain links TRBV10-3 with TRBJ2-7, with 11 bases lining up with TRBD2. Germline CDR1 reads ENHRY; CDR2 reads SYGVKD. The CDR3 length is 19 residues. The V gene end was trimmed by 2 bases and the J gene end by 3 bases; junction bases not matched to a gene: 15. Written as DNA, the CDR3 is TGTGCCATCAGTGAGACTAGCGGGGGCTCAGACGTTGGATTCTACGAGCAGTACTTC. Translated, it gives CAISETSGGSDVGFYEQYF.

V and J are TRBV4-3 and TRBJ2-5; D might be TRBD1 (6 bases). Germline V gives CDR1 LGHNA, CDR2 YSLEER. Deletions cut 0 bases from V and 5 bases from J, with 22 bases between. The CDR3 totals 18 residues. The CDR3 nucleotides are TGCGCCAGCAGCCAAGAAAGGGGCCGAGGGGGAGAACACGAGACCCAGTACTTC. The encoded protein is CASSQERGRGGEHETQYF.